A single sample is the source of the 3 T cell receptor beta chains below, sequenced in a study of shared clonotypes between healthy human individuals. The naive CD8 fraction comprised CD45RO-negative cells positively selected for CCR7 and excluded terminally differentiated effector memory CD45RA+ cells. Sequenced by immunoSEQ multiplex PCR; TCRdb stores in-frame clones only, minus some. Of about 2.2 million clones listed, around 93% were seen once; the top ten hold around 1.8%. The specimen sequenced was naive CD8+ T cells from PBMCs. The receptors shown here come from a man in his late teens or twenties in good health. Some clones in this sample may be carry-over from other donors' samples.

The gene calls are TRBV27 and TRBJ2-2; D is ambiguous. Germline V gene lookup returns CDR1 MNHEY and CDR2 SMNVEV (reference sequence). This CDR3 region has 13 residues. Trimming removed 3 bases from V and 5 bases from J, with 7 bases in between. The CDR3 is CASSFGWTGELFF. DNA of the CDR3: TGTGCCAGCAGTTTCGGGTGGACCGGGGAGCTGTTTTTT.

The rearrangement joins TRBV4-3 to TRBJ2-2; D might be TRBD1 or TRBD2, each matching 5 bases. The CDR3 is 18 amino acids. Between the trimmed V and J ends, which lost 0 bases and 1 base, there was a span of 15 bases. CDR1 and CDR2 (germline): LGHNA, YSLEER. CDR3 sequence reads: CASSQDPPGAGNTGELFF. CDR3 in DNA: TGCGCCAGCAGCCAAGATCCCCCCGGGGCGGGGAACACCGGGGAGCTGTTTTTT.

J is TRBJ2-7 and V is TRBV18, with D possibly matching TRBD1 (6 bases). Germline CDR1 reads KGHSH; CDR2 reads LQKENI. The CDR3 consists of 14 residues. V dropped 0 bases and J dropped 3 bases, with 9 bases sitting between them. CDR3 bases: TGTGCCAGCTCACCACCCATACAGGGCTACGAGCAGTACTTC. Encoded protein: CASSPPIQGYEQYF.